Each of the 16 T cell receptor beta chains below was sequenced from the same sample in a study of control samples from healthy donors and cancer patients. The method was immunoSEQ multiplex PCR; TCRdb's version includes in-frame clones alone and lacks a portion of them. The sample lists about 93,000 clones; about 88% were seen once. The sequenced sample was blood. These receptors were collected from a woman in her 70s in good health.

V is TRBV5-4 and J is TRBJ1-2, with a possible D match to TRBD1 (5 bases). The V gene lost 2 bases and the J gene lost 10 bases, with 15 bases spanning the gap. This CDR3 has 13 residues. CDR1 is SGHNT and CDR2 is YYREEE in the germline V gene (reference sequence). In nucleotides, the CDR3 is TGTGCCAGCAGCTTCGCAGGGAGGGCAGACTACACCTTC. This translates into CASSFAGRADYTF.

In its sample, this clone was seen a few times. The chain joins TRBV28 to TRBJ1-6; D is uncertain. The CDR3 extends over 12 amino acids. The ends were cut back, 2 bases at V and 13 bases at J, with 9 bases in the middle. Germline V gene sequence: CDR1 MDHEN, CDR2 SYDVKM. The chain's CDR3 is CASSLNTMPLHF. In DNA, the CDR3 is TGTGCCAGCAGTTTAAACACGATGCCCCTCCACTTT.

The rearrangement joins TRBV7-9 to TRBJ2-1; no definite D call. Germline loops: CDR1 SEHNR, CDR2 FQNEAQ (reference sequence). V was shortened by 4 bases and J by 5 bases, with 9 bases between the two germline ends. This CDR3 is built from 13 residues. The CDR3 DNA sequence: TGTGCCAGCAGCTACCGGGCAAACAATGAGCAGTTCTTC. Protein product: CASSYRANNEQFF.

The rearrangement joins TRBV4-2 to TRBJ1-1; D is unclear. This CDR3 region has 13 residues. Between the trimmed V and J ends, which lost 6 bases and 5 bases, there was a span of 13 bases. CDR1 and CDR2 (germline): LGHNA, YNFKEQ. The CDR3 reads CASRPEGGTEAFF. In DNA form, the CDR3 reads TGTGCCAGCAGGCCCGAGGGAGGGACTGAAGCTTTCTTT.

This clone was observed once. The gene calls are TRBV24-1 and TRBJ1-2; perhaps TRBD1 as D (5 bases). The germline V and J ends were trimmed by 4 bases and 8 bases, with 10 bases remaining between them. There are 12 residues in the CDR3. The V gene's germline CDR1 is KGHDR and CDR2 SFDVKD. The CDR3 DNA sequence: TGTGCCACCAGTGAAGGGGTAAGGGGCTACACCTTC. Its translation is CATSEGVRGYTF.

J is TRBJ1-4 and V is TRBV19, with D maybe TRBD1 (5 bases). The CDR3 covers 15 residues. Deletions cut 7 bases from V and 0 bases from J, with 12 bases between. Germline CDR1 LNHDA, CDR2 SQIVND (reference sequence). The CDR3 loop is CASKTKGATNEKLFF. CDR3 nucleotide sequence: TGTGCCAGTAAAACGAAAGGGGCAACTAATGAAAAACTGTTTTTT.

The CDR3 reads CASSEGLAGQPTGELFF. The CDR3, as DNA: TGTGCCAGCAGTGAGGGACTAGCGGGGCAGCCCACCGGGGAGCTGTTTTTT. The chain uses TRBV2 and TRBJ2-2, with 13 bases matching TRBD2. J gave up 4 bases and V 3 bases, and 5 bases lay outside the gene matches. The CDR3 has 17 amino acids. Germline loops: CDR1 SNHLY, CDR2 FYNNEI.

The V and J genes are TRBV6-6 and TRBJ1-1; possible D gene TRBD1, 5 bases. Per the germline V gene, CDR1 is MNHNY and CDR2 is SVGAGI (reference sequence). CDR3 length: 16 residues. V was pared by 6 bases and J by 5 bases, with 22 bases between. The CDR3 here is CASSFPQGGKRTEAFF. DNA for the CDR3: TGTGCCAGCAGCTTCCCCCAGGGAGGAAAGAGAACTGAAGCTTTCTTT.

This rearrangement joins TRBV4-1 to TRBJ2-3, with 8 bases lining up with TRBD2. The germline gives CDR1 MGHRA, CDR2 YSYEKL. The V segment lost 4 bases and the J segment 6 bases; nucleotides outside the gene matches: 6. This CDR3 has 14 residues. The CDR3 bases are TGCGCCAGCAGCCCCGACGGGAGGGCCGATACGCAGTATTTT. As protein: CASSPDGRADTQYF.

The chain recombines TRBV30 with TRBJ1-4; a possible D gene is TRBD1 (5 bases). The CDR3 length is 14 residues. Trimming removed 0 bases from V and 4 bases from J, with 9 bases in between. Germline values: CDR1 GTSNPN, CDR2 SVGIG (reference sequence). The DNA for the CDR3 is TGTGCCTGGAGTGTAGGGCAGGGTAATGAAAAACTGTTTTTT. Its translation: CAWSVGQGNEKLFF.

The chain has TRBV6-6 and TRBJ1-2; weak D call: TRBD1 (5 bases). The CDR3 extends over 13 amino acids. The V gene lost 11 bases and the J gene lost 4 bases, with 17 bases spanning the gap. From germline, CDR1 is MNHNY and CDR2 SVGAGI (reference sequence). DNA for the CDR3: TGTGCCTCCAAAGAAGGGGACCTCTATGGCTACACCTTC. It codes for CASKEGDLYGYTF.

The DNA of the CDR3 is TGTGCCAGCAGCTCTTTCGGGGGGGTGCCCACAGATACGCAGTATTTT. Translated: CASSSFGGVPTDTQYF. The chain has TRBV9 and TRBJ2-3, with 8 positions matching TRBD2. CDR1 is SGDLS and CDR2 is YYNGEE in the germline V gene. V lost 4 bases to trimming and J lost 2 bases; unmatched junction nucleotides: 9. The CDR3 is 16 residues long. The full variable domain, with the rest looked up from reference TRBV9 and TRBJ2-3, is DSGVTQTPKHLITATGQRVTLRCSPRSGDLSVYWYQQSLDQGLQFLIQYYNGEERAKGNILERFSAQQFPDLHSELNLSSLELGDSALYFCASSSFGGVPTDTQYFGPGTRLTVL.

This clone showed up just a few times. The chain carries TRBV5-1 and TRBJ1-1; D call uncertain. This CDR3 is 13 amino acids long. Germline V lookup: CDR1 SGHRS, CDR2 YFSETQ. V was trimmed by 4 bases and J by 7 bases, leaving 14 bases between them. Here the CDR3 DNA reads TGCGCCAGCAGCCCGGGGAAGGGCAGTGAAGCTTTCTTT. Amino acids: CASSPGKGSEAFF.

In its sample, this clone was seen a few times. This sequence joins TRBV28 and TRBJ1-6; TRBD1 agrees at 7 bases. The CDR3 contains 16 residues. Germline-derived CDR1 and CDR2 are MDHEN and SYDVKM. V dropped 7 bases and J dropped 6; count of bases not matched to a gene: 12. The chain's CDR3 is CASNTLGGSFNSPLHF. Written as DNA, the CDR3 is TGTGCCAGCAACACCTTAGGGGGCAGCTTTAATTCACCCCTCCACTTT. The full variable domain, in which reference TRBV28 and TRBJ1-6 provide the parts outside the CDR3, is DVKVTQSSRYLVKRTGEKVFLECVQDMDHENMFWYRQDPGLGLRLIYFSYDVKMKEKGDIPEGYSVSREKKERFSLILESASTNQTSMYLCASNTLGGSFNSPLHFGNGTRLTVT.

The V and J genes are TRBV10-3 and TRBJ1-2; D is unresolved. The V end lost 2 bases, the J end lost 0 bases, and 4 bases lay between the germline ends. This CDR3 is built from 13 residues. The germline V gene has CDR1 ENHRY and CDR2 SYGVKD. In DNA, the CDR3 is TGTGCCATCAGTGAGGAGGCTAACTATGGCTACACCTTC. Protein sequence: CAISEEANYGYTF.

V and J are TRBV27 and TRBJ1-5; D unresolved. V was clipped by 5 bases and J by 3 bases, with 14 bases between them. The CDR3 consists of 15 residues. The germline V gene encodes CDR1 MNHEY and CDR2 SMNVEV (reference sequence). The CDR3 protein is CASSPLGRDNQPQHF. The CDR3 nucleotides read TGTGCCAGCAGTCCCCTGGGGAGGGACAATCAGCCCCAGCATTTT.